These 25 T cell receptor beta chains were all obtained from the same sample, sequenced in a study of T cells in Graves' hyperthyroidism and ophthalmopathy. The CDR3 regions of TCR beta were amplified from RNA transcripts. The primer set for the first-round RT-PCR of the TCR CDR3 was HTBI. Using its own MiXCR run on the multiplex PCR reads, TCRdb lists one record per CDR3 protein. The sample lists around 200,000 distinct CDR3 sequences, 15% to 20% occurring once. The sequenced sample consisted of blood. Source of these receptors: a man aged 35-49 years with Graves' hyperthyroidism.

At least ten counts were recorded for this clonotype. The rearrangement uses TRBV28 and TRBJ2-1; D gene unclear. V lost 7 bases to trimming and J lost 7 bases, with 8 bases between them. The V gene's germline CDR1 is MDHEN and CDR2 SYDVKM. This CDR3 has 11 residues. This CDR3 is CASTRGNEQFF. The CDR3 region has the DNA TGTGCCAGCACCCGTGGGAATGAGCAGTTCTTC. Full variable domain (remainder filled in from reference TRBV28 and TRBJ2-1): DVKVTQSSRYLVKRTGEKVFLECVQDMDHENMFWYRQDPGLGLRLIYFSYDVKMKEKGDIPEGYSVSREKKERFSLILESASTNQTSMYLCASTRGNEQFFGPGTRLTVL.

This clonotype showed up many times. The V gene is TRBV18, the J gene TRBJ1-1; D not certain. Germline V gene sequence: CDR1 KGHSH, CDR2 LQKENI. The CDR3 consists of 12 residues. V dropped 3 bases and J dropped 7 bases, with 9 bases sitting between them. CDR3 protein: CASSPRLGEAFF. DNA of the CDR3: TGTGCCAGCTCACCCAGACTTGGTGAAGCTTTCTTT.

This clonotype was seen many times. The chain uses TRBV11-3 and TRBJ2-2; D unresolved. CDR3 size: 17 residues. The germline V and J ends were trimmed by 1 base and 4 bases, with 16 bases remaining between them. Germline V lookup: CDR1 SGHNT, CDR2 YENEEA. CDR3 sequence: CASSLVIGRQVTGELFF. CDR3 sequence (DNA): TGTGCCAGCAGCTTAGTGATAGGGCGTCAAGTCACCGGGGAGCTGTTTTTT.

This clonotype was detected ten times or more. The CDR3 DNA reads TGTGCCAGCAGTTTCCTATCCCCAAGTCAAGGACCTTACAGCGGCTACACCTTC. Encoded protein: CASSFLSPSQGPYSGYTF. The chain is built from TRBV27 and TRBJ1-2, with D unclear. Per germline, CDR1 MNHEY and CDR2 SMNVEV (reference sequence). V was cut by 3 bases and J by 8 bases, with 28 bases left in between. The CDR3 is 18 residues long.

This clonotype showed up many times. V is TRBV29-1 and J is TRBJ2-7; no clear D. The CDR3 covers 12 residues. Trimming shortened V by 4 bases and J by 1 base, and 8 bases separated the two germline ends. Germline V lookup: CDR1 SQVTM, CDR2 ANQGSEA. CDR3 protein: CSVADGSYEQYF. The CDR3 DNA reads TGCAGCGTTGCGGACGGATCCTACGAGCAGTACTTC.

This clonotype has at least ten counts. The chain links TRBV11-3 to TRBJ2-2, with 8 bases matching TRBD2. Trimming at V came to 6 bases and at J to 3 bases, leaving 9 bases not matched to a gene. The CDR3 runs 16 residues. Germline CDR1 SGHNT, CDR2 YENEEA. The CDR3 loop is CASSPGGNGDTGELFF. As DNA, the CDR3 is TGTGCCAGCAGTCCGGGAGGGAACGGGGACACCGGGGAGCTGTTTTTT. The full variable domain, with the rest looked up from reference TRBV11-3 and TRBJ2-2, is EAGVVQSPRYKIIEKKQPVAFWCNPISGHNTLYWYLQNLGQGPELLIRYENEEAVDDSQLPKDRFSAERLKGVDSTLKIQPAELGDSAVYLCASSPGGNGDTGELFFGEGSRLTVL.

At least ten counts were recorded for this clonotype. The genes are TRBV27 and TRBJ2-1, with D perhaps TRBD1 (6 bases). Germline lookup yields CDR1 MNHEY and CDR2 SMNVEV (reference sequence). The CDR3 is 16 amino acids. V shed 5 bases and J shed 0 bases, with 14 bases lying between them. The CDR3 reads CASSNPRGISYNEQFF. Here the CDR3 DNA reads TGTGCCAGCAGTAACCCGAGGGGGATCTCCTACAATGAGCAGTTCTTC.

This chain uses TRBV7-2 with TRBJ2-2; weak D call: TRBD1 (5 bases). CDR1 and CDR2 (germline): SGHTA, FQGNSA. This CDR3 contains 14 residues. V lost 1 base and J lost 7, with 10 bases in between. CDR3 in amino acids: CASSLGGANGELFF. The DNA for the CDR3 is TGTGCCAGCAGCTTAGGGGGCGCAAACGGGGAGCTGTTTTTT.

This sequence joins TRBV28 and TRBJ1-4; D unclear. There are 14 residues in the CDR3. V gave up 2 bases and J gave up 5 bases, with 9 bases separating them. Germline V gene lookup returns CDR1 MDHEN and CDR2 SYDVKM. The CDR3 loop reads CASSLDPYNEKLFF. The DNA for the CDR3 is TGTGCCAGCAGTTTAGATCCTTACAATGAAAAACTGTTTTTT.

This clonotype was observed many times. This sequence joins TRBV18 and TRBJ2-7; D uncertain. V gave up 1 base and J gave up 0 bases, with 10 bases separating them. Germline CDR1 KGHSH, CDR2 LQKENI. The CDR3 loop spans 15 amino acids. The CDR3 protein is CASSPQQGSSYEQYF. CDR3 DNA: TGTGCCAGCTCACCACAACAAGGCAGCTCCTACGAGCAGTACTTC.

This clonotype has at least ten counts. This chain uses TRBV7-9 with TRBJ2-1; possibly TRBD2 for D (6 bases). The length of the CDR3 is 13 residues. The germline V gene encodes CDR1 SEHNR and CDR2 FQNEAQ (reference sequence). The V end lost 5 bases, the J end lost 8 bases, and 13 bases lay between the germline ends. CDR3 region: CASSPGGGDEQFF. CDR3 DNA: TGTGCCAGCAGCCCGGGCGGAGGGGATGAGCAGTTCTTC.

This clonotype turned up a few times. The V gene is TRBV10-3, the J gene TRBJ1-4; D is perhaps TRBD1 (5 bases). This CDR3 contains 14 residues. The germline CDR1 and CDR2 sequences are ENHRY and SYGVKD. Trimming left V 3 bases short and J 7 bases short, with 12 bases between. The CDR3 loop is CAISDNRDAEKLFF. The CDR3 DNA reads as TGTGCCATCAGTGACAACCGGGACGCTGAAAAACTGTTTTTT.

Comment on this clonotype: Given a much more abundant clone one base away, this may be a read error. The V gene is TRBV29-1, the J gene TRBJ2-6, with a weak D call TRBD1 (8 bases). The CDR3 sequence is 15 residues long. Per the germline V gene, CDR1 is SQVTM and CDR2 is ANQGSEA. The CDR3 sequence is CSAETGDYGANALTF. In nucleotides, the CDR3 is TGCAGCGCAGAGACAGGGGACTATGGGGCCAACGCCCTGACTTTC. Filled out from reference TRBV29-1 and TRBJ2-6, the complete variable domain reads SAVISQKPSRDICQRGTSLTIQCQVDSQVTMMFWYRQQPGQSLTLIATANQGSEATYESGFVIDKFPISRPNLTFSTLTVSNMSPEDSSIYLCSAETGDYGANALTFGAGSRLTVL.

The table lists this clonotype with many counts. The chain carries TRBV7-2 and TRBJ2-7, with 7 positions matching TRBD2. V gave up 1 base and J gave up 7 bases; unmatched junction bases: 7. Germline-derived CDR1 and CDR2 are SGHTA and FQGNSA. CDR3 length: 14 residues. This chain's CDR3 is CASSLERGEGEQYF. The CDR3 DNA reads TGTGCCAGCAGCTTAGAGAGAGGGGAGGGAGAGCAGTACTTC.

This clonotype appeared many times. This chain uses TRBV12-3 or TRBV12-4 with TRBJ2-3, with a possible D match to TRBD1 (6 bases). The CDR3 is made up of 15 amino acids. Between the trimmed V and J ends, which lost 2 bases and 0 bases, there was a span of 9 bases. The CDR3: CASSLPRGSTDTQYF. Here the CDR3 DNA reads TGTGCCAGCAGTTTACCCAGGGGTAGCACAGATACGCAGTATTTT.

Details on this clonotype: Since a much larger clone is just one base distant, this may be a read error. Given the absence of the conserved phenylalanine or tryptophan at the CDR3 end, a read error is likely. The CDR3 DNA follows: TGTGCCAGCAGTCCAAGTATCGGACAGGGTGACTCTGAAGCTTTCCTT. Protein sequence: CASSPSIGQGDSEAFL. The chain has TRBV28 and TRBJ1-1, with 8 nucleotides matching TRBD1. The germline V gene has CDR1 MDHEN and CDR2 SYDVKM. CDR3 length: 16 amino acids. Losses at the gene ends were 5 bases for V and 6 bases for J; bases not matched to a gene: 14.

The V call is TRBV2, the J call TRBJ2-3; no reliable D call. Trimming stripped 1 base from V and 6 bases from J, with 8 bases between. The CDR3 covers 13 residues. The germline V gene has CDR1 SNHLY and CDR2 FYNNEI. The CDR3 bases are TGTGCCAGCAGTGAAGACCAGGAGGATACGCAGTATTTT. Translated: CASSEDQEDTQYF.

This chain joins TRBV7-2 and TRBJ1-2, with D unresolved. Per germline, CDR1 SGHTA and CDR2 FQGNSA. The CDR3 covers 14 residues. The V gene lost 1 base and the J gene lost 5 bases, with 11 bases spanning the gap. CDR3 nucleotides: TGTGCCAGCAGCTTAGTTGGCAGCAGATATGGCTACACCTTC. This sequence encodes CASSLVGSRYGYTF.

Ten or more counts support this clonotype. This sequence joins TRBV7-9 and TRBJ2-2; TRBD2 aligns across 10 bases. CDR1 is SEHNR and CDR2 is FQNEAQ in the germline V gene (reference sequence). V was clipped by 2 bases and J by 4 bases; unmatched bases: 1. This CDR3 region has 15 residues. Here the CDR3 DNA reads TGTGCCAGCAGCTTACGGACTAGCGGCACCGGGGAGCTGTTTTTT. Translation: CASSLRTSGTGELFF.

This clonotype turned up a few times. The gene calls are TRBV9 and TRBJ1-2, with D possibly TRBD1 on 5 matching bases. V dropped 6 bases and J dropped 5 bases, with 5 bases sitting between them. The germline V gene encodes CDR1 SGDLS and CDR2 YYNGEE. The CDR3 has 10 amino acids. The CDR3 here is CASTGYGYTF. The CDR3 nucleotides read TGTGCCAGCACAGGGTATGGCTACACCTTC.

This clonotype was observed at least ten times. This chain connects TRBV20-1 to TRBJ1-2; D is unclear. Looked up from germline, CDR1 is DFQATT and CDR2 is SNEGSKA (reference sequence). Trimming cost V 0 bases and J 6 bases, with 17 bases left between them. There are 15 residues in the CDR3. CDR3 loop: CSARDPRRRSDGYTF. The CDR3 nucleotides are TGCAGTGCTAGAGACCCCAGGCGGAGGTCTGATGGCTACACCTTC.

At least ten counts were recorded for this clonotype. The CDR3 region has the DNA TGTGCCAGCAGCCAAGATATCGATACGCAGTATTTT. Protein sequence: CASSQDIDTQYF. The V gene is TRBV3-1, the J gene TRBJ2-3; D unclear. The CDR3 spans 12 residues. V dropped 0 bases and J dropped 6 bases, with 4 bases sitting between them. Germline CDR1 is LGHDT and CDR2 is YNNKEL (reference sequence).

This rearrangement joins TRBV9 to TRBJ2-1; TRBD1 or TRBD2 may be the D gene (6 bases each). Trimming removed 3 bases from V and 0 bases from J, with 10 bases in between. The CDR3 runs 15 residues. Germline lookup yields CDR1 SGDLS and CDR2 YYNGEE. Here the CDR3 reads CASSAEGVSYNEQFF. Here the CDR3 DNA reads TGTGCCAGCAGCGCGGAGGGGGTCTCCTACAATGAGCAGTTCTTC.

For this clonotype: One base away lies a much larger clone, so this may be a sequencing read error. The DNA is left out, because the CDR3 cannot be placed on it with certainty; the CDR3 is given as TCRdb lists it. The chain combines TRBV6-9 with TRBJ2-5; the DNA was not used to check the table's D call, TRBD2. The CDR3 is 17 amino acids in total, end residues counted. Germline values: CDR1 MNHGY, CDR2 SVAAGI. CDR3 loop: CASNWAVGSGGQETRYF.

The sample holds one count of this clonotype. The chain uses TRBV6-1 and TRBJ1-2; D unclear. The CDR3 has 13 residues. Trimming removed 3 bases at V and 4 bases at J, with 9 bases between. Germline CDR1 is MNHNS and CDR2 is SASEGT. CDR3 amino acids: CASSDYRTYGYTF. The CDR3 nucleotides are TGTGCCAGCAGTGACTACCGAACCTATGGCTACACCTTC.